This TCR beta chain was identified during a study of graft-versus-host responses after intestinal transplantation. This clone appeared once. Its target is unknown. Method: immunoSEQ multiplex PCR; TCRdb's copy keeps in-frame clones and lacks some. The data contain 100,000 or so clones, 90% to 95% of them singletons. Germline V CDR1 and CDR2: SGHNT, YYREEE (reference sequence). The CDR3 runs 15 residues. J gave up 3 bases and V 1 base, and 5 bases lay outside the gene matches. The starting material was unstimulated CD4+ T cells sorted from spleen or lymph node cells, obtained before intestinal transplant. V usage is TRBV5-4 and J usage is TRBJ2-7; TRBD1 agrees at 9 bases. The clonotype was recovered from a human donor who received an intestinal transplant. CDR3 DNA: TGTGCCAGCAGCTTGCCGGACAGGGGAGACTACGAGCAGTACTTC. It is translated as CASSLPDRGDYEQYF.